The 20 T cell receptor beta chains below come from one sample, sequenced in a study of blood T cells in healthy people across ages. Using a J-beta primer mix together with a sample-barcoded 5' primer, a second PCR was run for about 7 to 12 cycles. One entry per CDR3 protein results from TCRdb running MiXCR on the 5' RACE reads. The sample has under 850,000 distinct CDR3 sequences, roughly 34% seen once. Source material: blood. The receptors shown here come from a man between 18 and 29 years old in good health.

This clonotype was found a few times. The chain links TRBV10-3 to TRBJ2-7, with a weak D call TRBD1 (8 bases). V was trimmed by 6 bases and J by 6 bases, leaving 12 bases between them. Per germline, CDR1 ENHRY and CDR2 SYGVKD. The CDR3 length is 12 residues. CDR3 region: CAIRTGEGEQYF. The CDR3, as DNA: TGTGCCATCAGGACAGGGGAGGGCGAGCAGTACTTC.

The chain employs TRBV4-3 and TRBJ2-1; unclear D gene. CDR3 length equals 13 residues. V lost 4 bases and J 8 bases, leaving 12 bases between the germline ends. Per the germline V gene, CDR1 is LGHNA and CDR2 is YSLEER. The CDR3 nucleotides read TGCGCCAGCAGCCTATTCCACCTGGATGAGCAGTTCTTC. Protein sequence: CASSLFHLDEQFF.

As regards this clonotype: A much larger clone is a single base away; this may be a read error. The V call is TRBV12-3 or TRBV12-4, the J call TRBJ2-3; TRBD1 agrees at 8 bases. This CDR3 comprises 12 residues. The CDR3 is CVSSTQTGAQYF. The DNA of the CDR3 is TGTGTCAGCAGTACACAGACAGGGGCGCAGTATTTT.

The J gene is TRBJ1-1, the V gene TRBV20-1, with D uncertain. V was clipped by 0 bases and J by 6 bases, with 23 bases between them. The CDR3 totals 17 residues. The germline V gene encodes CDR1 DFQATT and CDR2 SNEGSKA (reference sequence). CDR3 loop: CSARDLKVKATLPEAFF. The DNA for the CDR3 is TGCAGTGCTAGAGATTTAAAGGTAAAAGCGACTTTACCTGAAGCTTTCTTT.

V usage is TRBV11-2 and J usage is TRBJ2-7; 7 bases match TRBD1. The J call may be wrong; the DNA end is better matched by TRBJ2-1. CDR1 and CDR2 (germline): SGHAT, FQNNGV. The CDR3 length is 16 residues. The CDR3 is CASSWDRTTTFYEQFF. The CDR3 DNA is TGTGCCAGCAGCTGGGACAGAACGACTACTTTCTACGAGCAGTTCTTC.

This chain connects TRBV20-1 to TRBJ2-1; D is unresolved. CDR3 length: 14 residues. Germline CDR1 DFQATT, CDR2 SNEGSKA (reference sequence). Trimming cost V 5 bases and J 0 bases, with 11 bases left between them. CDR3 DNA sequence: TGCAGTGCTTGGACGGTGAGCTCCTACAATGAGCAGTTCTTC. It specifies CSAWTVSSYNEQFF.

The CDR3 is CASSSTVEGARAETQYF. DNA for the CDR3: TGTGCCAGCAGTTCAACCGTCGAGGGGGCTCGGGCAGAGACCCAGTACTTC. The V call is TRBV27, the J call TRBJ2-5, with 7 bases lining up with TRBD1. The germline gives CDR1 MNHEY, CDR2 SMNVEV (reference sequence). Trimming cost V 4 bases and J 4 bases; bases outside gene matches: 15. CDR3 size: 17 residues.

This clonotype has at least ten counts. The chain employs TRBV7-3 and TRBJ2-3; 7 positions match TRBD2. CDR3 length equals 17 residues. Looked up from germline, CDR1 is SGHTA and CDR2 is FQGTGA. The ends lost 6 bases at V and 2 bases at J; junction bases unmatched: 14. CDR3 residues: CASSPTRERGITDTQYF. CDR3 DNA: TGTGCCAGCAGTCCAACTAGAGAGCGGGGTATCACAGATACGCAGTATTTT. Supplemented by reference TRBV7-3 and TRBJ2-3, the full variable domain reads GAGVSQTPSNKVTEKGKYVELRCDPISGHTALYWYRQSLGQGPEFLIYFQGTGAADDSGLPNDRFFAVRPEGSVSTLKIQRTERGDSAVYLCASSPTRERGITDTQYFGPGTRLTVL.

This clonotype has a handful of counts. V is TRBV7-6 and J is TRBJ2-5, with D possibly called TRBD1 or TRBD2 (5 bases each). The CDR3 runs to 15 residues. V was cut by 2 bases and J by 2 bases, with 12 bases left in between. Looked up from germline, CDR1 is SGHVS and CDR2 is FNYEAQ. Written as DNA, the CDR3 is TGTGCCAGCAGCTTAATTGGGTGGGGGCAAGAGACCCAGTACTTC. It specifies CASSLIGWGQETQYF.

This clonotype has a handful of counts. The J gene is TRBJ2-1, the V gene TRBV28; TRBD2 agrees at 8 bases. Germline CDR1 is MDHEN and CDR2 is SYDVKM. This CDR3 has 15 residues. The ends lost 9 bases at V and 0 bases at J; junction bases unmatched: 7. CDR3 amino acids: CASYGGVSSYNEQFF. The CDR3 coding sequence is TGTGCCAGTTACGGGGGGGTCAGCTCCTACAATGAGCAGTTCTTC.

Worth noting for this clonotype: At one end the junction does not follow the germline gene, possibly because of a read error. V gene TRBV20-1 combines with J gene TRBJ1-6; 9 nucleotides line up with TRBD1. CDR1 and CDR2 from the germline V gene are DFQATT and SNEGSKA (reference sequence). The CDR3 loop spans 15 amino acids. This chain's CDR3 is CSASGQGNSDSPPHF. The CDR3, as DNA: TGCAGTGCTTCCGGACAGGGGAATTCGGATTCACCCCCCCACTTT.

The rearrangement joins TRBV10-3 to TRBJ2-5; 7 bases line up with TRBD1. The V gene end was trimmed by 7 bases and the J gene end by 11 bases; junction bases not matched to a gene: 13. Germline V gene data show CDR1 as ENHRY and CDR2 as SYGVKD. This CDR3 comprises 13 residues. In DNA form, the CDR3 reads TGTGCCATCAAGGGGGACGGTTTACAGGGGCAGTACTTC. Its translation: CAIKGDGLQGQYF.

This clonotype was detected a few times. The rearrangement links TRBV4-1 to TRBJ2-7, with a weak D call TRBD2 (6 bases). The CDR3 runs to 17 residues. V was clipped by 0 bases and J by 7 bases, with 22 bases between them. Looked up from germline, CDR1 is MGHRA and CDR2 is YSYEKL. In nucleotides, the CDR3 is TGCGCCAGCAGCCAAGATGACGTGGGGGGAATCTACAATGAGCAGTACTTC. Residues: CASSQDDVGGIYNEQYF.

This clonotype has a handful of counts. CDR3 nucleotide sequence: TGTGCCAGCAGCTCGCCGGGGGGCCCTTACAATGAGCAGTACTTC. This codes for CASSSPGGPYNEQYF. The chain joins TRBV5-5 to TRBJ2-7; D perhaps matches TRBD2 (7 bases). The V gene lost 3 bases and the J gene lost 7 bases, with 20 bases spanning the gap. This CDR3 has 15 amino acids. Germline V gene lookup returns CDR1 SGHKS and CDR2 YYEKEE (reference sequence).

This clonotype was detected many times. The chain combines TRBV4-3 with TRBJ2-7; the match to TRBD1 covers 9 bases. Germline CDR1 and CDR2: LGHNA and YSLEER. After removal of 4 bases from V and 3 bases from J, the junction contained 4 bases not matched to a gene. This CDR3 contains 14 residues. For the CDR3, the DNA is TGCGCCAGCAGCCGACAGGGACAGGGCTACGAGCAGTACTTC. It translates to CASSRQGQGYEQYF.

This clonotype has at least ten counts. The chain couples TRBV27 to TRBJ1-1, with 8 bases fitting TRBD1. The germline gives CDR1 MNHEY, CDR2 SMNVEV (reference sequence). The CDR3 consists of 14 residues. V shed 5 bases, J shed 5 bases, and the junction held 7 bases outside the gene matches. Here the CDR3 reads CASSLGQGRTEAFF. DNA of the CDR3: TGTGCCAGCAGTCTAGGACAGGGACGGACTGAAGCTTTCTTT.

This rearrangement joins TRBV18 to TRBJ1-1; D remains unclear. V was pared by 5 bases and J by 0 bases, with 13 bases between. CDR1 and CDR2 from the germline V gene are KGHSH and LQKENI. The CDR3 is made up of 15 amino acids. CDR3 bases: TGTGCCAGCTCAGTGGTGGAGGTTATGAACACTGAAGCTTTCTTT. Protein: CASSVVEVMNTEAFF.

The rearrangement links TRBV2 to TRBJ2-3, with D hard to call. Germline CDR1 reads SNHLY; CDR2 reads FYNNEI. This CDR3 has 12 amino acids. Trimming left V 0 bases short and J 8 bases short, with 6 bases between. CDR3 sequence: CASSEAHGTQYF. The DNA of the CDR3 is TGTGCCAGCAGTGAAGCGCACGGTACGCAGTATTTT. Full variable domain (missing parts from reference TRBV2 and TRBJ2-3): EPEVTQTPSHQVTQMGQEVILRCVPISNHLYFYWYRQILGQKVEFLVSFYNNEISEKSEIFDDQFSVERPDGSNFTLKIRSTKLEDSAMYFCASSEAHGTQYFGPGTRLTVL.

Notes on this clonotype: Germline and junction disagree at one end, which may indicate a read error. The rearrangement joins TRBV5-1 to TRBJ2-5; TRBD2 agrees at 11 bases. CDR3 length: 14 residues. Germline V gene sequence: CDR1 SGHRS, CDR2 YFSETQ. The CDR3 protein is CAGRTSGGDNEQYF. CDR3 nucleotide sequence: TGCGCCGGCAGAACTAGCGGGGGCGACAATGAGCAGTACTTC.

This clonotype has ten or more counts. The J gene is TRBJ2-3, the V gene TRBV5-4; D perhaps matches TRBD1 (5 bases). CDR3 size: 15 residues. Germline values: CDR1 SGHNT, CDR2 YYREEE (reference sequence). The V gene lost 4 bases and the J gene lost 2 bases, with 14 bases spanning the gap. For the CDR3, the DNA is TGTGCCAGCAGCCTCGACAGCGACACCACAGATACGCAGTATTTT. Translating it yields CASSLDSDTTDTQYF.